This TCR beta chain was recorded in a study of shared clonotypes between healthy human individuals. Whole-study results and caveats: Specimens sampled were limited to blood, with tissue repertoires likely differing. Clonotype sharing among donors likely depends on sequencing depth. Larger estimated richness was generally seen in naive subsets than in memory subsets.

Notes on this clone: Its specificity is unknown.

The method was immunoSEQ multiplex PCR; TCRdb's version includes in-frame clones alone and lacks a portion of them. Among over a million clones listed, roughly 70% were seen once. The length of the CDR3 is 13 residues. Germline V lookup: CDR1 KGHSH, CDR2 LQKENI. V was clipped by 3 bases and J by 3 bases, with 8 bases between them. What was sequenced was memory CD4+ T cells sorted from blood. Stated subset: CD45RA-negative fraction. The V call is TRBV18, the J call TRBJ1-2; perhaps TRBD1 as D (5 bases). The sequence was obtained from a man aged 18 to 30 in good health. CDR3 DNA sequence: TGTGCCAGCTCACCGTCCAGGGACTATGGCTACACCTTC. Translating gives CASSPSRDYGYTF.